Included here is one TCR beta chain sequence, with context. The source of the sample is a study of blood T cell repertoires in COVID-19. About the research overall: The United States, Italy and Spain were the sources of the acute and convalescent COVID-19 samples.

Cohort placement rested on clinical history that participants reported themselves. Data came from immunoSEQ multiplex PCR; TCRdb stores just in-frame clones and leaves some out. Found here are some 460,000 clones, roughly 87% of them singletons; the top ten hold 0.7%. The CDR3 runs to 16 residues. Germline lookup yields CDR1 LNHDA and CDR2 SQIVND (reference sequence). Trimming took off 6 bases at V and 0 bases at J, with 17 bases between the two ends. This sequence joins TRBV19 and TRBJ1-1, with D perhaps matching TRBD1 (6 bases). This TCR was sampled from a woman under 30 who had recovered from COVID-19. The specimen was PBMCs or T cells enriched from blood (not recorded which). The CDR3 here is CASRETGKVLNTEAFF. CDR3 DNA sequence: TGTGCCAGTAGGGAAACAGGGAAGGTCCTGAACACTGAAGCTTTCTTT.